The 2 T cell receptor beta chains below come from one sample, sequenced in a study of OX40 agonist ivuxolimab in advanced cancers. Method: immunoSEQ multiplex PCR; TCRdb's copy keeps in-frame clones and lacks some. The sample gives some 89,000 clones, 80% to 90% of which show up once; approximately 1.9% is in the top ten. Specimen: CD4+ or CD8+ T cells sorted from blood, collected in a trial of the OX40 agonist ivuxolimab. Receptors originate from an adult with an advanced solid tumor such as melanoma, head and neck, liver or kidney cancer.

CDR3 protein: CASSIDRPVLGAKNIQYF. Here the CDR3 DNA reads TGTGCCAGTAGTATAGATCGCCCCGTTCTTGGTGCCAAAAACATTCAGTACTTC. The chain links TRBV19 to TRBJ2-4; D gene uncertain. The ends were cut back, 0 bases at V and 1 base at J, with 16 bases in the middle. The CDR3 has 18 amino acids. Germline V gives CDR1 LNHDA, CDR2 SQIVND (reference sequence).

The chain carries TRBV7-2 and TRBJ2-3; 7 bases agree with TRBD2. The V segment lost 0 bases and the J segment 5 bases; nucleotides outside the gene matches: 8. Germline V gene lookup returns CDR1 SGHTA and CDR2 FQGNSA. The length of the CDR3 is 16 residues. CDR3: CASSLARGGSRDTQYF. DNA for the CDR3: TGTGCCAGCAGCTTAGCGCGGGGCGGGAGCCGAGATACGCAGTATTTT.